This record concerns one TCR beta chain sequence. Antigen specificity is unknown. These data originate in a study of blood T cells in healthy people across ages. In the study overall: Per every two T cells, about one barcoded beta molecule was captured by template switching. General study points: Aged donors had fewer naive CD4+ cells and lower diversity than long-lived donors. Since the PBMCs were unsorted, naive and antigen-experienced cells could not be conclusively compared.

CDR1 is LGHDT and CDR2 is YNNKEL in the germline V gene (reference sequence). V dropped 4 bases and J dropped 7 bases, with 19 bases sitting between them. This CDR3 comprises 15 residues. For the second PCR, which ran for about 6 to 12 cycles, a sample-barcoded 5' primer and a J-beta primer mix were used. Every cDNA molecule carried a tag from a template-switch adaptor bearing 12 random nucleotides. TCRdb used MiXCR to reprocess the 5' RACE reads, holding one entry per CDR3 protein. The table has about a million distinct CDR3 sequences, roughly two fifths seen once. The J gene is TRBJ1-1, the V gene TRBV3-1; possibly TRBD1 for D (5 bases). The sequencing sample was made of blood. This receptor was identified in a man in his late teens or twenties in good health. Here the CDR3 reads CASSPIWGVAGEAFF. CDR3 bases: TGTGCCAGCAGCCCCATTTGGGGGGTCGCGGGTGAAGCTTTCTTT.